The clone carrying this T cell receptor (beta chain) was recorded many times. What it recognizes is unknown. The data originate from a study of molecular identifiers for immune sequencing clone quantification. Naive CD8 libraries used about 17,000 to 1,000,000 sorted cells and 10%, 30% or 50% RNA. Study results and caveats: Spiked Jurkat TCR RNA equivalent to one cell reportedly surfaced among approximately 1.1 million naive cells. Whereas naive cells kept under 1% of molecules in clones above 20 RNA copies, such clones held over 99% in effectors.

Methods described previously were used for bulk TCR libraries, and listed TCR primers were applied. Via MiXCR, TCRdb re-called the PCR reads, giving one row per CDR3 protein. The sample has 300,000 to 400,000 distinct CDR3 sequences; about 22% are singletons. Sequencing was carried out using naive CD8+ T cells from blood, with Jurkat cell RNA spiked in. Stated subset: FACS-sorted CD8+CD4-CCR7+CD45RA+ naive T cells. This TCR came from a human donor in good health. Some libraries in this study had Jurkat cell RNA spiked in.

In DNA, the CDR3 is TGCAGCGTTGTGCTAATCGACACCTACACAGATACGCAGTATTTT. Protein sequence: CSVVLIDTYTDTQYF. This chain connects TRBV29-1 to TRBJ2-3; D not resolved. The CDR3 consists of 15 residues. V lost 4 bases to trimming and J lost 2 bases, with 16 bases between them. CDR1 is SQVTM and CDR2 is ANQGSEA in the germline V gene.